Listed below are T cell receptor beta chains from one sample, sequenced in a study of blood T cell repertoires in COVID-19. The assay was immunoSEQ multiplex PCR, and TCRdb's table has in-frame clones only and misses some. Of approximately 160,000 clones in the sample, roughly 84% were seen once. Specimen: peripheral blood. The receptors here all came from a woman over 75 with active or convalescent COVID-19. Both conserved end residues are part of each CDR3.

J: TRBJ2-2; V: TRBV7-2; CDR3: CASSSGLTNTGELFF
J: TRBJ1-2; V: TRBV6-2/TRBV6-3; CDR3: CASSYSNRNYGYTF
J: TRBJ2-5; V: TRBV2; CDR3: CASRPGRSSQGRETQYF
J: TRBJ1-6; V: TRBV19; CDR3: CASKDNYNSPLHF
J: TRBJ2-2; V: TRBV6-5; CDR3: CASSPIQGAGVELFF
J: TRBJ2-1; V: TRBV7-2; CDR3: CASSLGTGNNEQFF
J: TRBJ1-1; V: TRBV28; CDR3: CASSPPVGGGLGMNTEAFF
J: TRBJ1-2; V: TRBV4-3; CDR3: CASSPSGMGARGYGYTF
J: TRBJ1-1; V: TRBV5-6; CDR3: CASSPLSGRADTEAFF
J: TRBJ1-1; V: TRBV2; CDR3: CASRIRTELSTEAFF
J: TRBJ1-2; V: TRBV7-2; CDR3: CASSLASERTESNYGYTF
J: TRBJ1-2; V: TRBV7-9; CDR3: CASSFGTGALSGYTF
J: TRBJ1-2; V: TRBV14; CDR3: CASSPGEGYTF
J: TRBJ2-7; V: TRBV19; CDR3: CASSPIDRGGYYEQYF
J: TRBJ1-2; V: TRBV18; CDR3: CASSPGRADGYTF
J: TRBJ1-4; V: TRBV27; CDR3: CASSSALGTGEKLFF
J: TRBJ2-1; V: TRBV12-5; CDR3: CASGLSSRGPQTYNEQFF
J: TRBJ1-4; V: TRBV18; CDR3: CASSPGTGLPKDEKLFF
J: TRBJ1-3; V: TRBV3-1/TRBV3-2; CDR3: CASSFGQVYRGNTIYF
J: TRBJ1-5; V: TRBV10-3; CDR3: CASRQGANQPQHF
J: TRBJ1-2; V: TRBV7-2; CDR3: CASSIDRVGDGYTF
J: TRBJ1-2; V: TRBV19; CDR3: CASSMSPGESHYGYTF
J: TRBJ1-2; V: TRBV4-1; CDR3: CASSREETGRYGYTF
J: TRBJ1-2; V: TRBV5-4; CDR3: CASSLAGGYGYTF
J: TRBJ1-3; V: TRBV7-2; CDR3: CASSFSQGAGNTIYF
J: TRBJ2-5; V: TRBV4-1; CDR3: CASSHQTGETQYF
J: TRBJ1-3; V: TRBV7-8; CDR3: CASSLTGVGNTIYF
J: TRBJ1-4; V: TRBV19; CDR3: CASKNLAREKLFF
J: TRBJ2-7; V: TRBV4-1; CDR3: CAKTPDRDSYEQYF
J: TRBJ1-2; V: TRBV19; CDR3: CASSSLRGQVGYGYTF
J: TRBJ1-4; V: TRBV6-5; CDR3: CASKFGEKLFF
J: TRBJ2-7; V: TRBV6-5; CDR3: CASSKGQISYEQYF
J: TRBJ1-6; V: TRBV15; CDR3: CATSSTGAPLHF
J: TRBJ2-7; V: TRBV7-2; CDR3: CASSLALGITYEQYF
J: TRBJ1-5; V: TRBV19; CDR3: CASKADRGGHQPQHF
J: TRBJ2-3; V: TRBV4-1; CDR3: CASSQEGRGRTDTQYF
J: TRBJ2-5; V: TRBV15; CDR3: CATSRDLTGRETQYF
J: TRBJ1-4; V: TRBV3-1/TRBV3-2; CDR3: CASSHLPGGGSNEKLFF
J: TRBJ2-7; V: TRBV19; CDR3: CASSYSGGLSYEQYF
J: TRBJ1-6; V: TRBV19; CDR3: CASRLGTSISSPLHF
J: TRBJ2-7; V: TRBV28; CDR3: CASRGTGHYEQYF
J: TRBJ2-3; V: TRBV19; CDR3: CASRRPGRTDTQYF
J: TRBJ2-7; V: TRBV6-6; CDR3: CASSYSPDRAEQYF
J: TRBJ1-4; V: TRBV4-3; CDR3: CASSQEGGPPNEKLFF
J: TRBJ1-2; V: TRBV19; CDR3: CASSIEGNYGYTF